These 16 T cell receptor beta chains share one sample of origin, sequenced in a study of T cells after posttransplantation cyclophosphamide. Cyclophosphamide on days +3 and +4 followed busulfan-fludarabine conditioning and a marrow graft. The repertoire was sequenced with immunoSEQ multiplex PCR; TCRdb's copy has only in-frame clones and lacks some. Sampling found 6,500 to 8,000 clones, none seen once. Material: PBMCs, obtained after an allogeneic stem cell transplant with post-transplant cyclophosphamide. These TCRs come from a male patient in his thirties who received an allogeneic stem cell transplant from an unrelated donor, was CMV-positive, and had acute and chronic GVHD. The T cells may partly be graft donor cells.

In its sample, this clone is medium-sized (0.01 to 0.1%). V and J are TRBV6-6 and TRBJ2-7, with a weak D call TRBD2 (6 bases). This CDR3 region has 10 residues. The V gene lost 8 bases and the J gene lost 4 bases, with 6 bases spanning the gap. The germline V gene encodes CDR1 MNHNY and CDR2 SVGAGI (reference sequence). This chain's CDR3 is CASGLYEQYF. The CDR3 DNA reads as TGTGCCAGCGGACTATACGAGCAGTACTTC.

The sample holds many counts of this clone. The chain carries TRBV5-6 and TRBJ1-2, with D possibly matching TRBD1 (6 bases). The V gene's germline CDR1 is SGHDT and CDR2 YYEEEE. The CDR3 runs to 16 residues. Between the trimmed V and J ends, which lost 4 bases and 8 bases, there was a span of 24 bases. CDR3 sequence: CASSEQGTYSLRGYTF. As DNA, the CDR3 is TGTGCCAGCAGCGAACAGGGTACCTATAGCTTGCGAGGCTACACCTTC.

This clone ranks as medium-sized. This chain joins TRBV6-4 and TRBJ2-1; 13 positions agree with TRBD2. Trimming removed 4 bases from V and 8 bases from J; junction bases left unmatched: 2. This CDR3 contains 14 residues. Germline CDR1 MRHNA, CDR2 SNTAGT. The DNA of the CDR3 is TGTGCCAGCAGTGCACTAGCGGGGGGGGATGAGCAGTTCTTC. Its translation: CASSALAGGDEQFF.

This clone was detected ten times or more. The rearrangement joins TRBV9 to TRBJ1-2; D is unresolved. V gave up 4 bases and J gave up 0 bases, with 4 bases separating them. Germline V gives CDR1 SGDLS, CDR2 YYNGEE. This CDR3 region has 12 residues. CDR3 in DNA: TGTGCCAGCAGCACGGCTAACTATGGCTACACCTTC. Its protein product is CASSTANYGYTF.

This rearrangement joins TRBV7-3 to TRBJ2-7, with D possibly being TRBD2 (6 bases). In germline, CDR1 is SGHTA, CDR2 FQGTGA. Trimming shortened V by 2 bases and J by 4 bases, and 12 bases separated the two germline ends. This CDR3 contains 14 residues. CDR3 bases: TGTGCCAGCAGCTTAGACGGGAGCGCGTACGAGCAGTACTTC. It is translated as CASSLDGSAYEQYF.

This clone has a count of ten or more. This chain uses TRBV7-2 with TRBJ2-7; 7 nucleotides line up with TRBD1. CDR1 and CDR2 (germline): SGHTA, FQGNSA. The CDR3 sequence is 15 residues long. V was pared by 2 bases and J by 6 bases, with 10 bases of the junction left unmatched. The DNA of the CDR3 is TGTGCCAGCAGCTTACGGACAGGAGTGGCTGGCGAGCAGTACTTC. Translated: CASSLRTGVAGEQYF.

This clone was recorded many times. The chain recombines TRBV19 with TRBJ2-3; tentative D call: TRBD2 (6 bases). The V gene lost 10 bases and the J gene lost 6 bases, with 17 bases spanning the gap. CDR3 length: 13 amino acids. Germline V CDR1 and CDR2: LNHDA, SQIVND (reference sequence). CDR3 loop: CATTRDSLDTQYF. In DNA form, the CDR3 reads TGTGCCACCACGCGGGACTCCTTGGATACGCAGTATTTT.

This clone was observed at least ten times. This sequence joins TRBV10-1 and TRBJ2-1; 9 bases are shared with TRBD1. V shed 1 base, J shed 3 bases, and the junction held 4 bases outside the gene matches. The CDR3 extends over 16 amino acids. The germline CDR1 and CDR2 sequences are WNHNN and SYGVQD (reference sequence). The CDR3 DNA is TGCGCCAGCAGTGAGTTTAGGACAGGGGACTACAATGAGCAGTTCTTC. Translated, it gives CASSEFRTGDYNEQFF.

This clone is medium-sized within its sample. V and J are TRBV9 and TRBJ2-1; no definite D call. The ends were cut back, 3 bases at V and 4 bases at J, with 8 bases in the middle. The CDR3 spans 13 residues. The germline gives CDR1 SGDLS, CDR2 YYNGEE. CDR3 nucleotides: TGTGCCAGCAGCGGCCGTCTATACAATGAGCAGTTCTTC. Translated, it gives CASSGRLYNEQFF.

This clone appeared many times. The chain employs TRBV25-1 and TRBJ2-2; the match to TRBD1 covers 7 bases. The CDR3 covers 14 residues. V shed 8 bases and J 1 base; nucleotides not matched to a gene: 4. Germline CDR1 is MGHDK and CDR2 is SYGVNS. CDR3 DNA: TGTGCCAGCCCCCGGGACAGGAACACCGGGGAGCTGTTTTTT. This sequence encodes CASPRDRNTGELFF.

Remarks on this clone: Other nucleotide sequences from this sample produce the same CDR3. V usage is TRBV9 and J usage is TRBJ1-1; weak D call: TRBD1 (5 bases). Germline CDR1 and CDR2: SGDLS and YYNGEE. V lost 2 bases and J lost 1, with 15 bases in between. This CDR3 region has 16 residues. The CDR3 loop is CASSVFAGGGNTEAFF. In DNA, the CDR3 is TGTGCCAGCAGCGTCTTTGCTGGGGGGGGGAACACTGAAGCTTTCTTT.

By its share, this clone is medium-sized (0.01 to 0.1%). This chain uses TRBV30 with TRBJ1-1; D ambiguous. Trimming cost V 1 base and J 6 bases, with 9 bases left between them. The germline V gene has CDR1 GTSNPN and CDR2 SVGIG (reference sequence). This CDR3 is 12 amino acids long. DNA of the CDR3: TGTGCCTGGAGTGCTCAACGGGCTGAAGCTTTCTTT. Encoded protein: CAWSAQRAEAFF.

In this sample, this clone turned up many times. This chain uses TRBV6-5 with TRBJ2-7; 8 bases align to TRBD1. Germline CDR1 MNHEY, CDR2 SVGAGI. The CDR3 extends over 14 amino acids. V gave up 5 bases and J gave up 1 base; unmatched junction bases: 4. The CDR3 nucleotides read TGTGCCAGCAGTCGCGACAGGGGTTCCTACGAGCAGTACTTC. It codes for CASSRDRGSYEQYF.

This clone occurred many times. The chain links TRBV7-2 to TRBJ1-1; no clear D gene. V lost 2 bases to trimming and J lost 1 base, with 5 bases between them. The CDR3 length is 13 residues. Germline V gene data show CDR1 as SGHTA and CDR2 as FQGNSA. This CDR3 is CASSLRGNTEAFF. Written as DNA, the CDR3 is TGTGCCAGCAGCTTACGGGGGAACACTGAAGCTTTCTTT.

Within the sample, this clone is medium-sized (0.01 to 0.1%). The chain links TRBV19 to TRBJ1-5; D is perhaps TRBD1 (5 bases). In germline, CDR1 is LNHDA, CDR2 SQIVND (reference sequence). This CDR3 spans 19 amino acids. Trimming removed 0 bases from V and 3 bases from J, with 21 bases in between. The CDR3 here is CASSIEQGHFSGDNQPQHF. The CDR3 nucleotides read TGTGCCAGTAGTATAGAACAAGGACATTTTTCGGGAGACAATCAGCCCCAGCATTTT.

In its sample, this clone was seen many times. The chain is built from TRBV10-3 and TRBJ1-2; 7 bases align to TRBD1. CDR1 is ENHRY, CDR2 SYGVKD, per germline. The CDR3 has 14 amino acids. V shed 0 bases and J 8 bases; nucleotides not matched to a gene: 6. The DNA of the CDR3 is TGTGCCATCAGTGAGTCCGACAGGGAGAGGGGCTACACCTTC. Translating it yields CAISESDRERGYTF.